This TCR beta chain was profiled in a study of T cells in Graves' hyperthyroidism and ophthalmopathy (dated by TCRdb to 2018 to 2020). Regarding the research as a whole: Peripheral blood samples were taken at the time of initial diagnosis, prior to any treatment. The study also compared thyroid tissue and blood T-cell repertoires from roughly 6 Graves' hyperthyroidism patients. The 100 discovery patients were randomly split 7:3 into training and test sets. Prospective prediction of ophthalmopathy was tested in an independent validation cohort consisting of 18 hyperthyroidism patients and approximately 16 patients who later progressed to ophthalmopathy. The paper describes TCR Vbeta CDR3 sequencing of 140 or so peripheral blood samples, made up of some 40 ophthalmopathy patients, more than 70 hyperthyroidism patients and about 17 progressor patients. After sampling, hyperthyroidism patients received methimazole starting at 30 mg daily, and ophthalmopathy patients received high-dose intravenous methylprednisolone. To identify distinguishing TCR V-J signatures, a discovery cohort of 100 patients was used, comprising approximately 40 with Graves' ophthalmopathy and 55 to 65 with stable Graves' hyperthyroidism.

This clonotype was recorded at least ten times. No cognate antigen has been identified for it. Qualities for individual bases were not recorded, and no much larger clone is one base off. The cysteine opens and the phenylalanine closes a CDR3 of 18 amino acids. Only CDR3 DNA is held: 54 bases, read in frame from base 1. CDR1 and CDR2 are read off the germline V gene as SNHLY and FYNNEI. V drops 7 bases and J drops 3 bases, leaving 27 bases in between. The TCR beta CDR3 regions were amplified from RNA transcripts. The TCR CDR3 was subjected to a first round of RT-PCR using the HTBI primer set and the Qiagen OneStep RT-PCR kit. The libraries were constructed in a second round of multiplex PCR and then size-selected and purified. Sequencing of the libraries was done on an Illumina HiSeq2000 using paired-end 100 bp reads. The source study handled its data this way. Raw data were processed with SOAPnuke, discarding reads with adapters, uncalled bases, mean Phred below 15, or no exact constant-primer or identifier match. COPE v1.2.5 was used to merge high-quality paired reads, and clonotypes were defined as unique nucleotide sequences. MiTCR v1.1 was used to align the clonotypes against IMGT TRBV, TRBD and TRBJ reference segments. The analysis included only V-J combinations with a frequency above 0.0001, which together covered roughly 99% of the repertoires. The TCS score was defined as the ratio of F50 (clonal expansion) to E x V (chaos), calculated using BLOSUM62-based TCRdist between CDR3 peptides within each V-J. Welch's t-statistics and random forest reduced roughly 500 V-J features to 10 to 15, which were used in a naive Bayes classifier (R e1071). TCRdb cleaned the public reads at Q25 with fastp, built clones with MiXCR and kept in-frame beta chains. CDR3 protein duplicates are merged, each entry listing the most common genes and DNA. TCRdb, not the original authors, processed these V and J calls. This sample gives approximately 640,000 distinct CDR3 sequences in total; 15% to 20% of them show up just once. The ten largest make up less than 20% of the sample.

Broad study findings and their caveats: In validation, the model predicted progression to ophthalmopathy with approximately 69% sensitivity and 72% to 85% specificity, a median of approximately 6.7 months before onset. No statistical method was used to fix the sample size in advance, and group allocation was not hidden from the investigators. Most expanded thyroid clonotypes (frequency above 0.001) were also detected in blood, a finding suggesting that blood repertoires may reflect thyroid immune responses. A model built on a 13 V-J signature distinguished ophthalmopathy from stable hyperthyroidism, reaching over 85% sensitivity and around 81% specificity in cross-validation and 80%/75% in testing.

A patient counted as having stable Graves' hyperthyroidism if no progression to ophthalmopathy occurred over 18 months of follow-up. Hyperthyroidism patients were newly diagnosed, had a disease duration of under 2 months, and were aged 18 to 65 years. Exclusion was applied to patients with uncontrolled infections, other autoimmune diseases, pregnancy or lactation. Diagnoses were based on clinical symptoms, serum thyroxine and TRAb, thyroid ultrasound and orbital computed tomography. PBMCs were separated from around 9.1 ml of fresh peripheral blood using Ficoll-Paque density gradient centrifugation. Total RNA was extracted using Trizol reagent, and RNA quality was assessed on an Agilent 2100 Bioanalyzer.

This sequence originates from a man in his forties or fifties with Graves' hyperthyroidism. The chain uses TRBV2 and TRBJ2-5, with a tentative D call of TRBD1 or TRBD2, each matching 5 bases. Input material: blood. The nucleotides read TGTGCCAGCATCGAGGGGTTTTGGGTCTCGATCGACGAAGAGACCCAGTACTTC. Its translation reads: CASIEGFWVSIDEETQYF.